A single sample gave rise to the 10 T cell receptor beta chains below, sequenced in a study of blood T cell repertoires in COVID-19. Clones were sequenced by immunoSEQ multiplex PCR, and TCRdb holds only the in-frame ones, with some missing. The table shows about 270,000 clones, with approximately 83% occurring only once. The sample comprised peripheral blood. Receptors were obtained from a woman in her 70s with acute or convalescent COVID-19.

The rearrangement joins TRBV7-2 to TRBJ2-5; 12 bases agree with TRBD2. CDR1 is SGHTA, CDR2 FQGNSA, per germline. The CDR3 is 14 amino acids. After removal of 6 bases from V and 4 bases from J, the junction contained 3 bases not matched to a gene. The CDR3 sequence: CASRTSGGAETQYF. CDR3 bases: TGTGCCAGCAGGACTAGCGGGGGTGCAGAGACCCAGTACTTC.

This clone has a single count. The chain links TRBV2 to TRBJ1-1; tentative D call: TRBD1 (5 bases). CDR1 is SNHLY and CDR2 is FYNNEI in the germline V gene. Trimming took 8 bases from V and 0 from J, leaving 13 bases between them. The CDR3 spans 14 residues. This CDR3 is CASSPAGVNTEAFF. DNA of the CDR3: TGTGCCAGCTCCCCGGCGGGGGTGAACACTGAAGCTTTCTTT.

This clone was detected a few times. CDR3 residues: CASSRTGAEAFF. CDR3 nucleotides: TGTGCCAGCAGCAGGACAGGGGCTGAAGCTTTCTTT. This chain connects TRBV9 to TRBJ1-1; TRBD1 aligns across 9 bases. CDR1 is SGDLS, CDR2 YYNGEE, per germline. The junction had 1 base not matched to a gene; V was cut back by 4 bases and J by 6 bases. The CDR3 consists of 12 residues.

This clone was counted once. The rearrangement joins TRBV30 to TRBJ2-5; 7 bases fit TRBD2. This CDR3 has 14 residues. CDR1 is GTSNPN, CDR2 SVGIG, per germline (reference sequence). V trimming: 0 bases; J trimming: 3 bases; junction bases outside the gene matches: 4. In nucleotides, the CDR3 is TGTGCCTGGAGTGTAGGCCTAGCGGAAGAGACCCAGTACTTC. This codes for CAWSVGLAEETQYF.

With respect to this clone: The same CDR3 can be traced to other DNA sequences in this sample. The chain recombines TRBV12-3 or TRBV12-4 with TRBJ1-2; D is undetermined. The CDR3 length is 11 residues. Trimming removed 1 base at V and 7 bases at J, with 4 bases between. CDR3 DNA: TGTGCCAGCAGTTTAGGAGGTGGCTACACCTTC. Translating gives CASSLGGGYTF.

The chain uses TRBV9 and TRBJ2-1; TRBD2 matches 10 bases. V shed 0 bases and J 3 bases; nucleotides not matched to a gene: 3. The germline V gene encodes CDR1 SGDLS and CDR2 YYNGEE. This CDR3 contains 16 residues. For the CDR3, the DNA is TGTGCCAGCAGCGTAGCAGCGGGGGGGATCTACAATGAGCAGTTCTTC. It is translated as CASSVAAGGIYNEQFF.

The chain employs TRBV6-1 and TRBJ1-2, with 7 bases that match TRBD1. The V segment lost 3 bases and the J segment 8 bases; nucleotides outside the gene matches: 9. This CDR3 is 14 amino acids long. Germline lookup yields CDR1 MNHNS and CDR2 SASEGT. CDR3 protein: CASSEGHRGQGYTF. In DNA form, the CDR3 reads TGTGCCAGCAGTGAGGGACACAGGGGACAGGGCTACACCTTC.

V and J are TRBV6-1 and TRBJ2-7; 7 bases fit TRBD1. After removal of 3 bases from V and 3 bases from J, the junction contained 11 bases not matched to a gene. Germline assignment: CDR1 MNHNS and CDR2 SASEGT. The CDR3 loop spans 16 amino acids. DNA for the CDR3: TGTGCCAGCAGTGAGGGGACAGAGGTTTTTAACTACGAGCAGTACTTC. This translates into CASSEGTEVFNYEQYF.

The gene calls are TRBV5-6 and TRBJ1-2; 11 bases agree with TRBD1. The CDR3 has 16 residues. The V gene's germline CDR1 is SGHDT and CDR2 YYEEEE. Trimming removed 2 bases from V and 3 bases from J; junction bases left unmatched: 6. CDR3 bases: TGTGCCAGCAGCTTTTTCCGGGACAGGGGGTACTATGGCTACACCTTC. Amino acid sequence: CASSFFRDRGYYGYTF.

The V and J genes are TRBV27 and TRBJ2-7; possibly TRBD1 for D (6 bases). The CDR3 has 16 residues. The germline V gene encodes CDR1 MNHEY and CDR2 SMNVEV (reference sequence). The V end lost 4 bases, the J end lost 0 bases, and 16 bases lay between the germline ends. The CDR3 region is CASSSRGHRVSYEQYF. The CDR3 coding sequence is TGTGCCAGCAGTTCTCGGGGACATCGAGTCTCCTACGAGCAGTACTTC.